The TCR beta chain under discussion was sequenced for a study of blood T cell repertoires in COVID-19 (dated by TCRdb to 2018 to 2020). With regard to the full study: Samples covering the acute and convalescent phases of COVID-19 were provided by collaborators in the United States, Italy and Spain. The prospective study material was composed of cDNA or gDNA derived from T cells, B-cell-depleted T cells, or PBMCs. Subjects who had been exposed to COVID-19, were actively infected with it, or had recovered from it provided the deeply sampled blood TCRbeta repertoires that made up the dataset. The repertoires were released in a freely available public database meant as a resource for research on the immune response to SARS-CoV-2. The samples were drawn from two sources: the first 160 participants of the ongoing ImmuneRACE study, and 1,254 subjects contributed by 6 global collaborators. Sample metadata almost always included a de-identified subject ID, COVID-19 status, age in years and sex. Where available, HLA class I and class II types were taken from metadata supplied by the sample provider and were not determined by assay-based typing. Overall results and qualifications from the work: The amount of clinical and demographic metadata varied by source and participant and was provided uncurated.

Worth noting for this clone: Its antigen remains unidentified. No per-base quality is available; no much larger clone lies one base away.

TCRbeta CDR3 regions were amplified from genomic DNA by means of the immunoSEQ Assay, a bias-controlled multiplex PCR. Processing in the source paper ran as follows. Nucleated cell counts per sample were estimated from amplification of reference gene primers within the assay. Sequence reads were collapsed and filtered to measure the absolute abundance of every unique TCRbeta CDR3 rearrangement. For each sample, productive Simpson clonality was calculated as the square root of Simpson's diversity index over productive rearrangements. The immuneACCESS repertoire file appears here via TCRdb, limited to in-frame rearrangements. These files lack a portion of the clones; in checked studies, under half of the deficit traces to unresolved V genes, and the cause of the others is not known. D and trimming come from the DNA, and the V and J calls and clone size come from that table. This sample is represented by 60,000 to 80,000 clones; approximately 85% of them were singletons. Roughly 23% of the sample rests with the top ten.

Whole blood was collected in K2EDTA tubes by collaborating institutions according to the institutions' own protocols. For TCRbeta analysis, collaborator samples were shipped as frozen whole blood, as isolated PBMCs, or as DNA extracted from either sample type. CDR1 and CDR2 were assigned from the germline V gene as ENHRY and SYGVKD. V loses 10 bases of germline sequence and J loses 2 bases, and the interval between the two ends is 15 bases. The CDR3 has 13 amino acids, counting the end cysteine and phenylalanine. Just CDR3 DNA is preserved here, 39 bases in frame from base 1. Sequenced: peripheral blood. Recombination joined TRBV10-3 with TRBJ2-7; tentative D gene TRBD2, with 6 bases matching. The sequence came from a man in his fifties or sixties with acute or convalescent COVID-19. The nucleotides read TGTGCCACCGGTCGGGAGCGGCCCTACGAGCAGTACTTC. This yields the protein CATGRERPYEQYF.